The 21 T cell receptor beta chains in this list originate from one sample, sequenced in a study of blood T cell repertoires in COVID-19. Only in-frame clones appear in the TCRdb table, and some are missing; sequencing was by immunoSEQ multiplex PCR. The sample carries some 60,000 clones, around four fifths recorded once. Material: peripheral blood. The receptor source for this set is a human donor in a cohort sampled during active COVID-19.

The rearrangement links TRBV3-1 (or the pseudogene TRBV3-2) to TRBJ2-1; 8 nucleotides line up with TRBD1. The CDR3 totals 13 residues. Germline V gives CDR1 LGHDT, CDR2 YNNKEL (reference sequence). The V and J ends lost 7 bases and 5 bases, in that order; junction bases with no gene match: 4. Here the CDR3 DNA reads TGTGCCAGCAACCAGGGGGCACACAATGAGCAGTTCTTC. This encodes CASNQGAHNEQFF.

The V and J genes are TRBV10-3 and TRBJ2-1; D may be TRBD1 (6 bases). Trimming left V 2 bases short and J 5 bases short, with 10 bases between. Germline loops: CDR1 ENHRY, CDR2 SYGVKD. CDR3 size: 14 residues. The CDR3 protein is CAISEGGTNNEQFF. As DNA, the CDR3 is TGTGCCATCAGTGAGGGGGGCACCAACAATGAGCAGTTCTTC.

The rearrangement uses TRBV3-1 (or the pseudogene TRBV3-2) and TRBJ2-3; D might be TRBD2 (5 bases). Germline values: CDR1 LGHDT, CDR2 YNNKEL (reference sequence). The CDR3 is made up of 14 amino acids. Trimming stripped 5 bases from V and 0 bases from J, with 9 bases between. This CDR3 is CASSSGTSTDTQYF. The CDR3 DNA sequence: TGTGCCAGCAGCTCGGGAACTAGCACAGATACGCAGTATTTT.

The V call is TRBV28, the J call TRBJ2-7; TRBD2 is a possible D gene (5 bases). The germline V gene encodes CDR1 MDHEN and CDR2 SYDVKM. The CDR3 totals 14 residues. The V and J ends lost 8 bases and 2 bases respectively, with 16 bases between them. The CDR3 nucleotides read TGTGCCAGCTCGTCCGGACTCCCACCCTACGAGCAGTACTTC. Its translation: CASSSGLPPYEQYF. The full variable domain, with the rest looked up from reference TRBV28 and TRBJ2-7, is DVKVTQSSRYLVKRTGEKVFLECVQDMDHENMFWYRQDPGLGLRLIYFSYDVKMKEKGDIPEGYSVSREKKERFSLILESASTNQTSMYLCASSSGLPPYEQYFGPGTRLTVT.

The J gene is TRBJ2-7, the V gene TRBV11-3; D may be TRBD2 (5 bases). V was pared by 1 base and J by 3 bases, with 13 bases between. CDR1 SGHNT and CDR2 YENEEA come from the germline V gene. The CDR3 runs to 15 residues. CDR3 sequence (DNA): TGTGCCAGCAGCTTAGGGGCCACTGCGGGCTACGAGCAGTACTTC. It yields the protein CASSLGATAGYEQYF.

The rearrangement joins TRBV7-2 to TRBJ2-5; a weak D match, TRBD1 (5 bases). V was pared by 7 bases and J by 4 bases, with 19 bases between. Germline V gives CDR1 SGHTA, CDR2 FQGNSA. The CDR3 contains 15 residues. This CDR3 reads CASTLGAASGETQYF. The DNA of the CDR3 is TGTGCCAGCACCCTAGGGGCAGCTTCTGGAGAGACCCAGTACTTC.

The V gene is TRBV5-6, the J gene TRBJ1-2; weak D call: TRBD1 (6 bases). The CDR3 runs 16 residues. Germline V gives CDR1 SGHDT, CDR2 YYEEEE. Trimming stripped 5 bases from V and 5 bases from J, with 22 bases between. CDR3 sequence (DNA): TGTGCCAGCAGATTGATGGGGGCCGGAGGAGATTATGGCTACACCTTC. Its protein product is CASRLMGAGGDYGYTF.

This clone was seen only once. This sequence joins TRBV5-4 and TRBJ2-7, with TRBD2 identical over 9 bases. Germline V CDR1 and CDR2: SGHNT, YYREEE (reference sequence). There are 15 residues in the CDR3. V shed 0 bases and J 2 bases; nucleotides not matched to a gene: 3. The DNA of the CDR3 is TGTGCCAGCAGCTTGGGGCGGACTAGCGCCTACGAGCAGTACTTC. Translation gives CASSLGRTSAYEQYF.

The CDR3 DNA follows: TGTGCCAGTAGTATAGGCGACAGGATCGATTCACCCCTCCACTTT. Protein: CASSIGDRIDSPLHF. The chain carries TRBV19 and TRBJ1-6, with D possibly TRBD1 on 6 matching bases. The V gene's germline CDR1 is LNHDA and CDR2 SQIVND (reference sequence). CDR3 size: 15 residues. The V gene lost 1 base and the J gene lost 8 bases, with 12 bases spanning the gap.

The rearrangement uses TRBV7-9 and TRBJ1-1; no definite D call. The germline V gene encodes CDR1 SEHNR and CDR2 FQNEAQ (reference sequence). This CDR3 is built from 13 residues. Between the trimmed V and J ends, which lost 3 bases and 1 base, there was a span of 6 bases. DNA for the CDR3: TGTGCCAGCAGCTTGGAGGCGAACACTGAAGCTTTCTTT. Encoded protein: CASSLEANTEAFF.

The chain carries TRBV5-6 and TRBJ2-7, with 8 bases aligning to TRBD1. The CDR3 contains 14 residues. V shed 3 bases, J shed 2 bases, and the junction held 4 bases outside the gene matches. The germline gives CDR1 SGHDT, CDR2 YYEEEE. CDR3 loop: CASSWGTGTYEQYF. The CDR3 DNA reads as TGTGCCAGCAGCTGGGGGACAGGTACCTACGAGCAGTACTTC.

The chain has TRBV3-1 (or the pseudogene TRBV3-2) and TRBJ1-1; D is undetermined. Trimming removed 0 bases at V and 1 base at J, with 6 bases between. Germline values: CDR1 LGHDT, CDR2 YNNKEL (reference sequence). The CDR3 is 14 residues long. The CDR3 coding sequence is TGTGCCAGCAGCCAAGAAACAGAGAACACTGAAGCTTTCTTT. It translates to CASSQETENTEAFF.

This clone was detected many times. The chain has TRBV2 and TRBJ1-2; D may be TRBD1 (6 bases). The CDR3 runs 11 residues. Germline V gene sequence: CDR1 SNHLY, CDR2 FYNNEI. V was trimmed by 7 bases and J by 8 bases, leaving 11 bases between them. CDR3 amino acids: CASITGIGYTF. In DNA form, the CDR3 reads TGTGCCAGCATCACAGGGATCGGCTACACCTTC.

The chain carries TRBV30 and TRBJ1-6; a possible D gene is TRBD1 (5 bases). V lost 2 bases to trimming and J lost 9 bases, with 14 bases between them. Germline values: CDR1 GTSNPN, CDR2 SVGIG (reference sequence). The CDR3 has 14 residues. The CDR3, as DNA: TGTGCCTGGAGTCTCGAAGGGGCGCGTTCACCCCTCCACTTT. Amino acid sequence: CAWSLEGARSPLHF. The whole variable domain, remainder taken from reference TRBV30 and TRBJ1-6, is SQTIHQWPATLVQPVGSPLSLECTVEGTSNPNLYWYRQAAGRGLQLLFYSVGIGQISSEVPQNLSASRPQDRQFILSSKKLLLSDSGFYLCAWSLEGARSPLHFGNGTRLTVT.

The rearrangement joins TRBV19 to TRBJ2-7, with 10 bases matching TRBD1. After removal of 4 bases from V and 3 bases from J, the junction contained 6 bases not matched to a gene. CDR1 is LNHDA, CDR2 SQIVND, per germline (reference sequence). This CDR3 has 15 amino acids. CDR3 region: CASSTTGGPVYEQYF. The CDR3 DNA reads as TGTGCCAGTAGTACGACAGGGGGCCCAGTCTACGAGCAGTACTTC.

The CDR3 region is CASSDLSGRPGDTQYF. In nucleotides, the CDR3 is TGTGCCAGCAGTGACCTTAGTGGGAGGCCCGGGGATACGCAGTATTTT. This sequence joins TRBV25-1 and TRBJ2-3; D might be TRBD2 (6 bases). With 3 bases removed from V and 6 bases from J, the gap between germline ends came to 19 bases. Germline loops: CDR1 MGHDK, CDR2 SYGVNS. The CDR3 consists of 16 residues.

This clone was counted a few times. The rearrangement joins TRBV6-2 or TRBV6-3 to TRBJ1-1; 7 nucleotides align to TRBD1. The CDR3 has 13 amino acids. The germline V gene encodes CDR1 MNHEY and CDR2 SVGEGT. The V segment lost 6 bases and the J segment 7 bases; nucleotides outside the gene matches: 8. Written as DNA, the CDR3 is TGTGCCAGCAGCCTAAACAGGGGTGGTGAAGCTTTCTTT. This encodes CASSLNRGGEAFF.

This chain joins TRBV27 and TRBJ2-1; D possibly corresponds to TRBD1 (6 bases). Trimming pared 8 bases from V and 2 bases from J, leaving 7 bases between. Germline V gives CDR1 MNHEY, CDR2 SMNVEV (reference sequence). This CDR3 is 12 amino acids long. CDR3 sequence: CASQGTYNEQFF. As DNA, the CDR3 is TGTGCCAGCCAGGGGACCTACAATGAGCAGTTCTTC.

The chain recombines TRBV6-5 with TRBJ2-7, with no clear D. Trimming removed 6 bases from V and 0 bases from J, with 12 bases in between. CDR3 size: 14 residues. Germline V gene lookup returns CDR1 MNHEY and CDR2 SVGAGI. The chain's CDR3 is CASSRDWSSYEQYF. CDR3 in DNA: TGTGCCAGCAGCCGAGACTGGAGCTCCTACGAGCAGTACTTC.

This clone was picked up one time. The V call is TRBV28, the J call TRBJ2-3; 7 bases fit TRBD2. The CDR3 length is 15 residues. The V gene's germline CDR1 is MDHEN and CDR2 SYDVKM. With 1 base clipped from V and 2 bases from J, the junction kept 3 bases outside the gene matches. In nucleotides, the CDR3 is TGTGCCAGCAGTTTATCGGGGGGACCCACAGATACGCAGTATTTT. Translated: CASSLSGGPTDTQYF.

The chain is built from TRBV5-4 and TRBJ2-7; D may be TRBD1 (5 bases). CDR3 length: 14 amino acids. Germline V gene sequence: CDR1 SGHNT, CDR2 YYREEE (reference sequence). The ends were cut back, 3 bases at V and 3 bases at J, with 13 bases in the middle. For the CDR3, the DNA is TGTGCCAGCAGCTACACAGGATCGCACTACGAGCAGTACTTC. This sequence encodes CASSYTGSHYEQYF. The variable domain in full, completed from reference TRBV5-4 and TRBJ2-7, reads ETGVTQSPTHLIKTRGQQVTLRCSSQSGHNTVSWYQQALGQGPQFIFQYYREEENGRGNFPPRFSGLQFPNYSSELNVNALELDDSALYLCASSYTGSHYEQYFGPGTRLTVT.